The 8 T cell receptor beta chains below come from one sample, sequenced in a study of blood T cell repertoires in COVID-19. Clones were read by immunoSEQ multiplex PCR, and TCRdb kept only the in-frame ones, dropping some. The sample shows about 69,000 clones, approximately 85% of them seen only once. The sample was peripheral blood. These receptor sequences come from a man at least 80 years old with acute or convalescent COVID-19.

This chain joins TRBV24-1 and TRBJ1-1; TRBD1 might be the D (5 bases). The CDR3 spans 14 residues. CDR1 is KGHDR, CDR2 SFDVKD, per germline. V was cut by 6 bases and J by 0 bases, with 10 bases left in between. The CDR3 loop reads CATSSRGMNTEAFF. DNA for the CDR3: TGTGCCACCAGTTCCCGGGGGATGAACACTGAAGCTTTCTTT.

In this sample, this clone turned up once. This sequence joins TRBV19 and TRBJ1-5, with D perhaps matching TRBD1 (6 bases). The V end was cut by 2 bases, the J end by 6 bases, with 11 bases between. Germline CDR1 reads LNHDA; CDR2 reads SQIVND (reference sequence). CDR3 length: 14 residues. The CDR3 loop reads CASSIKGGVQPQHF. CDR3 nucleotides: TGTGCCAGTAGTATAAAGGGGGGGGTTCAGCCCCAGCATTTT.

The chain recombines TRBV6-5 with TRBJ2-5; the match to TRBD1 covers 8 bases. The CDR3 has 13 residues. The germline V gene has CDR1 MNHEY and CDR2 SVGAGI. Trimming removed 6 bases from V and 2 bases from J; junction bases left unmatched: 2. The CDR3 nucleotides are TGTGCCAGCAGCCGGACAGGGCAAGAGACCCAGTACTTC. It specifies CASSRTGQETQYF.

The J gene is TRBJ1-1, the V gene TRBV6-2 or TRBV6-3; no clear D. Trimming removed 2 bases from V and 6 bases from J, with 19 bases in between. CDR3 length: 16 amino acids. CDR1 and CDR2 (germline): MNHEY, SVGEGT. This chain's CDR3 is CASSYRKAATIAEAFF. The CDR3 DNA reads as TGTGCCAGCAGTTACCGAAAAGCAGCGACGATCGCTGAAGCTTTCTTT.

The chain uses TRBV28 and TRBJ1-5, with TRBD1 matching over 9 bases. Trimming at V came to 6 bases and at J to 4 bases, leaving 7 bases not matched to a gene. This CDR3 contains 15 residues. Germline values: CDR1 MDHEN, CDR2 SYDVKM. The CDR3 DNA sequence: TGTGCCAGCAGAGGAGGGACAGGGCGTAATCAGCCCCAGCATTTT. Residues: CASRGGTGRNQPQHF.

The J gene is TRBJ2-3, the V gene TRBV30, with 7 bases matching TRBD2. The CDR3 covers 16 residues. CDR1 and CDR2 (germline): GTSNPN, SVGIG (reference sequence). Trimming removed 4 bases from V and 3 bases from J; junction bases left unmatched: 13. The CDR3 DNA sequence: TGTGCCTGGACATCACGGGGTAGCGGGCGAACAGATACGCAGTATTTT. It yields the protein CAWTSRGSGRTDTQYF.

The chain recombines TRBV18 with TRBJ1-1; D remains ambiguous. V was pared by 0 bases and J by 3 bases, with 11 bases between. The CDR3 totals 15 residues. Germline V lookup: CDR1 KGHSH, CDR2 LQKENI. This chain's CDR3 is CASSPPNVGDTEAFF. CDR3 coding DNA: TGTGCCAGCTCACCACCTAATGTGGGCGACACTGAAGCTTTCTTT.

Regarding this clone: The junction does not match germline at one end; this may be a read error. V and J are TRBV6-6 and TRBJ2-5; D remains ambiguous. This CDR3 has 13 residues. The germline V gene has CDR1 MNHNY and CDR2 SVGAGI (reference sequence). The CDR3 protein is CASSLRPPEAQYF. CDR3 nucleotides: TGTGCCAGCAGTCTACGACCCCCAGAGGCCCAGTACTTC.